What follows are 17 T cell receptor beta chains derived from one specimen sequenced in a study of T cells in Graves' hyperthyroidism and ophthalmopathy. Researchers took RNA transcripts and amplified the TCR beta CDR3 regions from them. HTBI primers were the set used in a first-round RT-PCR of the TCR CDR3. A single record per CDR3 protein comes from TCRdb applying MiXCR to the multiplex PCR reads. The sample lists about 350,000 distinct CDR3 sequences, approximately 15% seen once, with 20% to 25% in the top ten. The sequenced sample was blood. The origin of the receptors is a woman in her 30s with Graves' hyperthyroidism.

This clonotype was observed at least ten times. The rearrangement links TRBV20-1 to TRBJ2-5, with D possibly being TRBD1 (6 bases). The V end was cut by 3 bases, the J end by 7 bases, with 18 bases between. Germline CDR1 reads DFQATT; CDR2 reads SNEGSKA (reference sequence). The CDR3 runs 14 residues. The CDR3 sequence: CSARGAFRVGTQYF. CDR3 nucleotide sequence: TGCAGTGCTAGGGGGGCCTTTAGGGTTGGGACCCAGTACTTC.

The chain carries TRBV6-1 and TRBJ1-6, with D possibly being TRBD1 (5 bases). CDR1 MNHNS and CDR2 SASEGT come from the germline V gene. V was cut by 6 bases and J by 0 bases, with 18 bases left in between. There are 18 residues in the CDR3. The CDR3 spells CASRNRDGKSSYNSPLHF. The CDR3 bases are TGTGCCAGCAGAAACCGGGACGGAAAAAGCTCCTATAATTCACCCCTCCACTTT.

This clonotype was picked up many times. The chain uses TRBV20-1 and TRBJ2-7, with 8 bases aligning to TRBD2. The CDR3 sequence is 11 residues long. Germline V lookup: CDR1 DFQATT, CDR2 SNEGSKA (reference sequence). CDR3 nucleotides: TGCAGCAGTGCGGGGGGTCGGGAGCAGTACTTC. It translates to CSSAGGREQYF.

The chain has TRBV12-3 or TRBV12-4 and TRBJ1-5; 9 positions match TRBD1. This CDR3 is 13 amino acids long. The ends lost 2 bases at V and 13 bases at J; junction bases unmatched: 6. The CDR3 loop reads CASSLSGGQGQHF. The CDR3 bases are TGTGCCAGCAGTTTAAGCGGGGGACAGGGTCAGCATTTT.

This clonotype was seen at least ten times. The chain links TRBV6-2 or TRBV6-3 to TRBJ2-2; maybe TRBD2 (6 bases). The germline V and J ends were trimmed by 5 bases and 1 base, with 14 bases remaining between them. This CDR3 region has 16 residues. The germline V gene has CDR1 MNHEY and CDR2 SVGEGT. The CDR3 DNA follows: TGTGCCAGCAGTAACCTCGCGGGGAGGAACACCGGGGAGCTGTTTTTT. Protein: CASSNLAGRNTGELFF.

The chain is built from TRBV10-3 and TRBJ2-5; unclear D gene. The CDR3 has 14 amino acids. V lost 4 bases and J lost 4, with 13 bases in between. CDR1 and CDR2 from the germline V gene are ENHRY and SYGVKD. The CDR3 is CAISGGGHPETQYF. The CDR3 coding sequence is TGTGCCATCAGTGGAGGCGGCCACCCAGAGACCCAGTACTTC.

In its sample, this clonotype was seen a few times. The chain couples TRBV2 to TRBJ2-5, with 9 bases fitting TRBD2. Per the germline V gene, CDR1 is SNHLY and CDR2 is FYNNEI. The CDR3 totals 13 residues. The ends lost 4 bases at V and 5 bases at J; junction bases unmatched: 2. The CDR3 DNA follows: TGTGCCAGCAGTGTGGCGGGAGGGGAGACCCAGTACTTC. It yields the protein CASSVAGGETQYF. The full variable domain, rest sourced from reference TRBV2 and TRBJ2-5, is EPEVTQTPSHQVTQMGQEVILRCVPISNHLYFYWYRQILGQKVEFLVSFYNNEISEKSEIFDDQFSVERPDGSNFTLKIRSTKLEDSAMYFCASSVAGGETQYFGPGTRLLVL.

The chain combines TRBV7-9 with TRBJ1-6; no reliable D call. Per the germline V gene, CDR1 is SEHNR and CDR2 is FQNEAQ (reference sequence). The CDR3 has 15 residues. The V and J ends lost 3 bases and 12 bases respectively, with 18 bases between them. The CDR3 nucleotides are TGTGCCAGCAGCTTCACCTCTATAGCCGCCCTACCCCTCCACTTT. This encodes CASSFTSIAALPLHF.

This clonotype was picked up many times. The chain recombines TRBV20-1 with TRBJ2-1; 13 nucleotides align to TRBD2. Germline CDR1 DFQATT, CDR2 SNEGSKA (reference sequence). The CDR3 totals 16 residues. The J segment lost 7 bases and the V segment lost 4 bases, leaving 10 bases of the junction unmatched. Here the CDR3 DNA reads TGCAGTGCTACCCCACTAGCGGGAGGGCTTTGGAATGAGCAGTTCTTC. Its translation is CSATPLAGGLWNEQFF.

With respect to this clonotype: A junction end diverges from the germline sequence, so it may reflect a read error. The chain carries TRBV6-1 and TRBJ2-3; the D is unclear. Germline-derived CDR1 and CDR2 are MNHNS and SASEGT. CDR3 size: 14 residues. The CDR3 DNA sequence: TGTGCTAGCAGTGAAAGGCGCGGCACAGATACGCAGTATTTT. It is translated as CASSERRGTDTQYF.

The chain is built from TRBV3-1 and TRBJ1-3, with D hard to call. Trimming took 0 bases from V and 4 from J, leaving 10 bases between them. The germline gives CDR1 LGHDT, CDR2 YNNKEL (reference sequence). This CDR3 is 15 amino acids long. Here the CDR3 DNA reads TGTGCCAGCAGCCAAGATTCGCAGTTCGGAAACACCATATATTTT. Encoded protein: CASSQDSQFGNTIYF.

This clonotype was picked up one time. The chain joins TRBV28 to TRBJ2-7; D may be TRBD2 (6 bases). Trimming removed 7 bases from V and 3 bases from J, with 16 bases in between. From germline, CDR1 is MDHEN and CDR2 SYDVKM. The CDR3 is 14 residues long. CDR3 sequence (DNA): TGTGCCAGCAATCCCGGAGGGGTCGGCTACGAGCAGTACTTC. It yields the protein CASNPGGVGYEQYF.

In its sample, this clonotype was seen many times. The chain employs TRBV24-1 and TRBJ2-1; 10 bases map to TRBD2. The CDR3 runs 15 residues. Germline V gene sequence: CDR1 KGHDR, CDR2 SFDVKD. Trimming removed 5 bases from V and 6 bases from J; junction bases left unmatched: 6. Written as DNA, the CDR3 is TGTGCCACCAGTGCTGCTAGCGGGAGTGTCAATGAGCAGTTCTTC. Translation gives CATSAASGSVNEQFF.

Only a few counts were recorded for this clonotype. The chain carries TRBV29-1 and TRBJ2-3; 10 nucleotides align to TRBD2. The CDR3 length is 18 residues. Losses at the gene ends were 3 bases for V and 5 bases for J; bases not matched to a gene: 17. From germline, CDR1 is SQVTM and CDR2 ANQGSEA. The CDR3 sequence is CSVDGTSERGRGEDTQYF. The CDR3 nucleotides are TGCAGCGTTGACGGGACTAGCGAGAGAGGGAGGGGGGAAGATACGCAGTATTTT.

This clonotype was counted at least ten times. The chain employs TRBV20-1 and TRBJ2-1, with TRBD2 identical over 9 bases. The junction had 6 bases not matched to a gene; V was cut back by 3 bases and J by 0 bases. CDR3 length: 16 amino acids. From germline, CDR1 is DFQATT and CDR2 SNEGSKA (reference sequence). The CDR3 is CSARREGRGSYNEQFF. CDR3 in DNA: TGCAGTGCTAGGCGGGAGGGCCGCGGCTCCTACAATGAGCAGTTCTTC.

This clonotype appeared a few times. The CDR3: CAWSRTRSYGYTF. DNA of the CDR3: TGTGCCTGGAGCAGGACGCGGAGCTATGGCTACACCTTC. This chain connects TRBV30 to TRBJ1-2; D call uncertain. CDR1 is GTSNPN and CDR2 is SVGIG in the germline V gene (reference sequence). This CDR3 is 13 amino acids long. The V end lost 3 bases, the J end lost 4 bases, and 12 bases lay between the germline ends.

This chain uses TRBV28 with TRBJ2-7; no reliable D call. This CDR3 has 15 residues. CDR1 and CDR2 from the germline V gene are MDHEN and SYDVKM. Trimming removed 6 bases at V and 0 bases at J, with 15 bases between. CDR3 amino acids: CASSLSLGNSYEQYF. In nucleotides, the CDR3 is TGTGCCAGCAGCCTTAGCCTAGGAAACTCCTACGAGCAGTACTTC.